This entry lists 27 T cell receptor beta chains sequenced from one sample in a study of T cell repertoires in cytomegalovirus infection. TCRdb independently ran MiXCR on the reads; one entry per CDR3 protein. The sample consists of roughly 630,000 distinct CDR3 sequences, roughly a quarter of them appearing once. Sequenced sample: CD8+ T cells from PBMCs. The origin of the receptors is a human donor in good health (CMV status not recorded). Some clones in this sample may be carry-over from other donors' samples.

The chain joins TRBV6-6 to TRBJ2-3; D not certain. Germline V lookup: CDR1 MNHNY, CDR2 SVGAGI (reference sequence). Trimming took 8 bases from V and 2 from J, leaving 17 bases between them. This CDR3 region has 15 residues. CDR3 DNA sequence: TGTGCCAGCGGTTCCGCGAACTATTTCACAGATACGCAGTATTTT. Translating gives CASGSANYFTDTQYF.

The table lists this clonotype with a count of one. The CDR3: CASSLNHGGEETQYF. The CDR3 region has the DNA TGTGCCAGCAGCTTAAACCACGGGGGGGAAGAGACCCAGTACTTC. This chain joins TRBV7-6 and TRBJ2-5; 8 nucleotides agree with TRBD2. V was clipped by 2 bases and J by 3 bases; unmatched bases: 5. CDR1 and CDR2 (germline): SGHVS, FNYEAQ. The CDR3 runs to 15 residues.

This clonotype showed up just a few times. The gene calls are TRBV5-1 and TRBJ2-3, with 7 bases matching TRBD1. This CDR3 comprises 17 residues. CDR1 is SGHRS, CDR2 YFSETQ, per germline. The junction had 12 bases not matched to a gene; V was cut back by 3 bases and J by 2 bases. The CDR3 spells CASSSSGTDAPTDTQYF. The CDR3 coding sequence is TGCGCCAGCAGCTCCTCCGGGACAGACGCACCCACAGATACGCAGTATTTT.

The chain recombines TRBV20-1 with TRBJ1-2; D perhaps matches TRBD1 (5 bases). The V gene's germline CDR1 is DFQATT and CDR2 SNEGSKA (reference sequence). Trimming left V 3 bases short and J 1 base short, with 21 bases between. The length of the CDR3 is 17 residues. CDR3 nucleotides: TGCAGTGCTAGGGGCGTTATCCGGGACTCTAATAACTATGGCTACACCTTC. Translation gives CSARGVIRDSNNYGYTF.

Comment on this clonotype: The germline gene is not matched at one end of the junction; a read error may be the cause. The chain couples TRBV12-3 or TRBV12-4 to TRBJ2-1; 12 bases fit TRBD1. The length of the CDR3 is 14 residues. The CDR3 spells CVSLDGTGGDEQFF. The DNA for the CDR3 is TGTGTCAGCTTAGACGGGACAGGGGGCGATGAGCAGTTCTTC.

This clonotype was counted a few times. J is TRBJ2-7 and V is TRBV27; 8 bases agree with TRBD1. With 6 bases clipped from V and 5 bases from J, the junction kept 9 bases outside the gene matches. The germline V gene has CDR1 MNHEY and CDR2 SMNVEV (reference sequence). This CDR3 has 14 residues. DNA of the CDR3: TGTGCCAGCAGGGAGACAGGGGCTTTCAACGAGCAGTACTTC. Translation gives CASRETGAFNEQYF.

This clonotype was observed a handful of times. CDR3 region: CASSSLERPRVTGANVLTF. The CDR3 region has the DNA TGTGCCAGCAGTTCCCTCGAGAGGCCAAGAGTAACTGGGGCCAACGTCCTGACTTTC. The rearrangement uses TRBV28 and TRBJ2-6, with unresolved D. Per germline, CDR1 MDHEN and CDR2 SYDVKM. CDR3 length: 19 amino acids. The V end lost 4 bases, the J end lost 2 bases, and 21 bases lay between the germline ends.

This clonotype was found many times. The gene calls are TRBV7-2 and TRBJ2-3; maybe TRBD1 (6 bases). CDR1 is SGHTA, CDR2 FQGNSA, per germline. Between the trimmed V and J ends, which lost 2 bases and 14 bases, there was a span of 14 bases. The CDR3 runs 12 residues. The CDR3 DNA is TGTGCCAGCAGCTTAATGGACAGTATCTTGTATTTT. This codes for CASSLMDSILYF.

This clonotype was recorded at least ten times. The gene calls are TRBV7-8 and TRBJ1-1; D not certain. Germline loops: CDR1 SGHVS, CDR2 FQNEAQ. This CDR3 spans 14 amino acids. The V end lost 2 bases, the J end lost 0 bases, and 7 bases lay between the germline ends. The CDR3, as DNA: TGTGCCAGCAGCTTAAAGCCAATGAACACTGAAGCTTTCTTT. Its translation: CASSLKPMNTEAFF.

This clonotype occurred many times. V is TRBV19 and J is TRBJ2-1, with 8 bases identical to TRBD2. Per the germline V gene, CDR1 is LNHDA and CDR2 is SQIVND (reference sequence). The V gene end was trimmed by 8 bases and the J gene end by 6 bases; junction bases not matched to a gene: 6. The CDR3 consists of 13 residues. As DNA, the CDR3 is TGTGCCAGTTCTCCGGGGGGGGCCAATGAGCAGTTCTTC. Its protein product is CASSPGGANEQFF.

This clonotype was counted at least ten times. J is TRBJ2-1 and V is TRBV6-1; tentatively, D is TRBD2 (6 bases). The CDR3 sequence is 16 residues long. V was clipped by 2 bases and J by 0 bases, with 11 bases between them. Germline V lookup: CDR1 MNHNS, CDR2 SASEGT. The CDR3 nucleotides are TGTGCCAGCAGTGAAAGGGACTGGAGCTCCTACAATGAGCAGTTCTTC. This encodes CASSERDWSSYNEQFF.

At least ten counts were recorded for this clonotype. The chain joins TRBV5-1 to TRBJ2-7, with TRBD1 matching 7 bases. Germline V gene lookup returns CDR1 SGHRS and CDR2 YFSETQ. The CDR3 totals 15 residues. After removal of 2 bases from V and 0 bases from J, the junction contained 5 bases not matched to a gene. CDR3 amino acids: CASSFTGQPSYEQYF. DNA of the CDR3: TGCGCCAGCAGCTTTACGGGACAGCCCTCCTACGAGCAGTACTTC.

The chain joins TRBV27 to TRBJ1-5; D might be TRBD1 (6 bases). This CDR3 has 14 residues. Trimming took off 4 bases at V and 7 bases at J, with 14 bases between the two ends. The V gene's germline CDR1 is MNHEY and CDR2 SMNVEV (reference sequence). CDR3 amino acids: CASSSRGAGQPQHF. The CDR3 DNA reads TGTGCCAGCAGTTCCCGGGGGGCAGGGCAGCCCCAGCATTTT.

This clonotype was detected many times. The chain is built from TRBV6-2 or TRBV6-3 and TRBJ2-2, with D possibly TRBD1 on 6 matching bases. Per germline, CDR1 MNHEY and CDR2 SVGEGT. This CDR3 spans 14 amino acids. The V end was cut by 5 bases, the J end by 3 bases, with 10 bases between. The CDR3 nucleotides are TGTGCCAGCAGTACGGACAGATACACCGGGGAGCTGTTTTTT. Its protein product is CASSTDRYTGELFF.

This clonotype was counted between two and nine times. This rearrangement joins TRBV6-1 to TRBJ2-7, with 8 nucleotides matching TRBD2. The V and J ends lost 7 bases and 0 bases, in that order; junction bases with no gene match: 8. Germline CDR1 is MNHNS and CDR2 is SASEGT. CDR3 size: 15 residues. CDR3 sequence: CASTILAVPSYEQYF. In DNA, the CDR3 is TGTGCCAGCACCATACTAGCGGTCCCCTCCTACGAGCAGTACTTC.

This clonotype was detected many times. This rearrangement joins TRBV7-8 to TRBJ2-5; D is undetermined. This CDR3 has 12 residues. V lost 5 bases and J lost 5, with 9 bases in between. Per germline, CDR1 SGHVS and CDR2 FQNEAQ. The CDR3 nucleotides read TGTGCCAGCAGCCTATGGAGCGAGACCCAGTACTTC. Protein: CASSLWSETQYF.

V and J are TRBV28 and TRBJ1-2; tentatively, D is TRBD1 (5 bases). The germline V and J ends were trimmed by 2 bases and 1 base, with 11 bases remaining between them. Germline V CDR1 and CDR2: MDHEN, SYDVKM. CDR3 length equals 15 residues. The CDR3 DNA follows: TGTGCCAGCAGTTTACAGGGCCTTCGTAACTATGGCTACACCTTC. Translated: CASSLQGLRNYGYTF.

This clonotype was detected a few times. The CDR3 loop is CASSQDSGDYGKYF. DNA of the CDR3: TGTGCCAGCAGCCAAGATTCCGGGGACTACGGGAAGTATTTT. This chain links TRBV14 with TRBJ2-3; TRBD2 agrees at 7 bases. The CDR3 is made up of 14 amino acids. The V and J ends lost 0 bases and 13 bases, in that order; junction bases with no gene match: 10. Per the germline V gene, CDR1 is SGHDN and CDR2 is FVKESK. The complete variable domain, with remaining parts taken from reference TRBV14 and TRBJ2-3, reads EAGVTQFPSHSVIEKGQTVTLRCDPISGHDNLYWYRRVMGKEIKFLLHFVKESKQDESGMPNNRFLAERTGGTYSTLKVQPAELEDSGVYFCASSQDSGDYGKYFGPGTRLTVL.

This clonotype has just a few counts. The rearrangement links TRBV12-3 or TRBV12-4 to TRBJ2-3, with D tentatively TRBD2 (6 bases). The CDR3 extends over 16 amino acids. With 4 bases removed from V and 1 base from J, the gap between germline ends came to 15 bases. This chain's CDR3 is CASSYPRGGGTDTQYF. CDR3 sequence (DNA): TGTGCCAGCAGTTACCCGAGGGGCGGGGGCACAGATACGCAGTATTTT.

There are many counts of this clonotype. The chain carries TRBV7-8 and TRBJ1-2; 8 bases match TRBD1. Per the germline V gene, CDR1 is SGHVS and CDR2 is FQNEAQ. The CDR3 runs 14 residues. The J segment lost 8 bases and the V segment lost 0 bases, leaving 5 bases of the junction unmatched. As DNA, the CDR3 is TGTGCCAGCAGCTTAGCGGACAGGGCTCAAGGCTACACCTTC. It yields the protein CASSLADRAQGYTF. The full variable domain, completed using reference TRBV7-8 and TRBJ1-2, is GAGVSQSPRYKVAKRGQDVALRCDPISGHVSLFWYQQALGQGPEFLTYFQNEAQLDKSGLPSDRFFAERPEGSVSTLKIQRTQQEDSAVYLCASSLADRAQGYTFGSGTRLTVV.

This clonotype was seen only a few times. The chain employs TRBV28 and TRBJ2-5; TRBD1 matches 11 bases. With V trimmed by 10 bases and J by 5 bases, 6 bases remained unmatched. The length of the CDR3 is 13 residues. Germline V gene data show CDR1 as MDHEN and CDR2 as SYDVKM. CDR3 in DNA: TGTGCCACCTCGGACAGGGGGCGTGAGACCCAGTACTTC. Residues: CATSDRGRETQYF.

V and J are TRBV12-3 or TRBV12-4 and TRBJ2-7; TRBD1 matches at 8 bases. This CDR3 is built from 11 residues. CDR3 coding DNA: TGTGCCAGCAGTTTTTCAGGACAGGGCAACGTC. Protein: CASSFSGQGNV.

At least ten counts were recorded for this clonotype. The gene calls are TRBV28 and TRBJ1-1; TRBD1 matches 7 bases. From germline, CDR1 is MDHEN and CDR2 SYDVKM. The V gene end was trimmed by 5 bases and the J gene end by 1 base; junction bases not matched to a gene: 7. This CDR3 has 15 residues. Here the CDR3 reads CASSPTGAPNTEAFF. For the CDR3, the DNA is TGTGCCAGCAGTCCTACAGGGGCCCCGAACACTGAAGCTTTCTTT.

The chain recombines TRBV7-6 with TRBJ1-1; 7 positions match TRBD1. V shed 4 bases, J shed 8 bases, and the junction held 10 bases outside the gene matches. This CDR3 spans 14 amino acids. CDR1 and CDR2 from the germline V gene are SGHVS and FNYEAQ. CDR3 loop: CASSSYRGRGEAFF. In DNA form, the CDR3 reads TGTGCCAGCAGCTCTTACAGGGGCCGAGGGGAAGCTTTCTTT.

The chain carries TRBV29-1 and TRBJ2-7; 8 bases map to TRBD1. This CDR3 is 14 amino acids long. The ends lost 2 bases at V and 4 bases at J; junction bases unmatched: 7. CDR1 SQVTM and CDR2 ANQGSEA come from the germline V gene. The chain's CDR3 is CSVESDRDLYEQYF. DNA for the CDR3: TGCAGCGTTGAATCGGACAGGGATCTTTACGAGCAGTACTTC.

This clonotype is a singleton in its sample. One junction end does not reproduce the germline sequence, and a read error may be involved. This chain uses TRBV14 with TRBJ1-1; perhaps TRBD1 as D (5 bases). CDR1 and CDR2 from the germline V gene are SGHDN and FVKESK. The CDR3 is 15 residues long. CDR3 in DNA: TGTGCCAACAGCCAAACGCCCGGGGCTAACACTGAAGCTTTCTTT. This gives the protein CANSQTPGANTEAFF. Full variable domain (remainder filled in from reference TRBV14 and TRBJ1-1): EAGVTQFPSHSVIEKGQTVTLRCDPISGHDNLYWYRRVMGKEIKFLLHFVKESKQDESGMPNNRFLAERTGGTYSTLKVQPAELEDSGVYFCANSQTPGANTEAFFGQGTRLTVV.

This clonotype was counted many times. This sequence joins TRBV7-8 and TRBJ2-1, with TRBD2 matching 11 bases. CDR1 and CDR2 (germline): SGHVS, FQNEAQ. The V and J ends lost 0 bases and 6 bases, in that order; junction bases with no gene match: 7. The CDR3 sequence is 17 residues long. CDR3 sequence (DNA): TGTGCCAGCAGCTTAGCGGAGTTAGCGGGGGGGATCAATGAGCAGTTCTTC. Its translation: CASSLAELAGGINEQFF.